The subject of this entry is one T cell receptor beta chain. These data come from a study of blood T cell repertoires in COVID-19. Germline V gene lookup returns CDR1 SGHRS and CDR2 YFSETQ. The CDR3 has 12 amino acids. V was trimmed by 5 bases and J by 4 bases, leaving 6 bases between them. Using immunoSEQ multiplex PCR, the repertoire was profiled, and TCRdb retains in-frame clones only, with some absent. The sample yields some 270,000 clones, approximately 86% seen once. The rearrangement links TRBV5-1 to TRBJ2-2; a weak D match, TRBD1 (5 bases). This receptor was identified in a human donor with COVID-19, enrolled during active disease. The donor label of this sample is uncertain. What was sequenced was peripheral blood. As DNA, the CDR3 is TGCGCCAGCAGGCAGGGCACCGGGGAGCTGTTTTTT. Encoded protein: CASRQGTGELFF. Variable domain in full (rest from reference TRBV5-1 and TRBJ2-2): KAGVTQTPRYLIKTRGQQVTLSCSPISGHRSVSWYQQTPGQGLQFLFEYFSETQRNKGNFPGRFSGRQFSNSRSEMNVSTLELGDSALYLCASRQGTGELFFGEGSRLTVL.